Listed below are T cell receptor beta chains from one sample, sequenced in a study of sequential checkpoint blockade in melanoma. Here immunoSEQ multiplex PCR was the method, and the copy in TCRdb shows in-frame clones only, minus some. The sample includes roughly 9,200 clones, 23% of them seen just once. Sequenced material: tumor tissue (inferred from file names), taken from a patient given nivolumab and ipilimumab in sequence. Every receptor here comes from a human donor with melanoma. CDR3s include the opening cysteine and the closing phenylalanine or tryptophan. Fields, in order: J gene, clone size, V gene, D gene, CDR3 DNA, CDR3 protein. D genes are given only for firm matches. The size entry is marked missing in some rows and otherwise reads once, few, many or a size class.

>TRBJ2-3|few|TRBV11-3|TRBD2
TGTGCCAGCAGCTTGACCAGCGGGGGCACCACAGATACGCAGTATTTT
CASSLTSGGTTDTQYF
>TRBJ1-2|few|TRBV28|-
TGTGCCAGCAGTTTTAGCAGGAACTATGGCTACACCTTC
CASSFSRNYGYTF
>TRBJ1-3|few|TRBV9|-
TGTGCCAGCAGCGTAGGCCCAGTTGGGGGAAACACCATATATTTT
CASSVGPVGGNTIYF
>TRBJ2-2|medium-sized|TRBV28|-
TGTGCCAGCAGTCACCCCTGGGGGGTGTATGGGACCGGGGAGCTGTTTTTT
CASSHPWGVYGTGELFF
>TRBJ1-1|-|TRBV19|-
TGTGCCAGTAGGGGACAACTTGAAGCTTTCTTT
CASRGQLEAFF
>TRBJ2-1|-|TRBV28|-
TGTGCCAGCAGTTTATGGACAGGCCACAATGAGCAGTTCTTC
CASSLWTGHNEQFF
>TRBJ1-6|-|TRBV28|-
TGTGCCAGCAGGATCGAGAGCTCCTATAATTCACCCCTCCACTTT
CASRIESSYNSPLHF
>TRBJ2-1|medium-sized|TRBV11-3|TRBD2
TGTGCCAGCAGCCCCCAACTAGCGGGGCTGTACAATGAGCAGTTCTTC
CASSPQLAGLYNEQFF
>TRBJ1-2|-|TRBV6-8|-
TGTGCCAGCGTCCGTGGGGGTGTTGTCTATGGCTACACCTTC
CASVRGGVVYGYTF
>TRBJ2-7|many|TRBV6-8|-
TGTGCCAGCAGTTACATTTACTACGAGCAGTACTTC
CASSYIYYEQYF
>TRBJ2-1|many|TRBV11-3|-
TGTGCCAGCAGCCAAGGGCAAGGAGGGGGCTCATACAATGAGCAGTTCTTC
CASSQGQGGGSYNEQFF
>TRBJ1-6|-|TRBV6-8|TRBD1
TGTGCCAGCAGTGGGGACAGGGGGCCGTCACCCCTCCACTTT
CASSGDRGPSPLHF
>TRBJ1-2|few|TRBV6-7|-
TGTGCCAGCAGAATTATAGGGGACTACACCTTC
CASRIIGDYTF
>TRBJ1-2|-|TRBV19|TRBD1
TGTGCCAGTAGTATATTGCTACCGGGACAGGGAGGTTATGGCTACACCTTC
CASSILLPGQGGYGYTF
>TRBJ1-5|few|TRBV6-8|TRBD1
TGTGCCAGCAGCTCCGGGACAGGGGTCGTGCGCAATCAGCCCCAGCATTTT
CASSSGTGVVRNQPQHF
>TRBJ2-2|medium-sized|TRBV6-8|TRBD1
TGTGCCAGCAGTCACAGACAGGGGATGAGCACCGGGGAGCTGTTTTTT
CASSHRQGMSTGELFF
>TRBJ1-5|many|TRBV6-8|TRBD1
TGTGCCAGCACCCGACAGGGTGAAAGCAATCAGCCCCAGCATTTT
CASTRQGESNQPQHF
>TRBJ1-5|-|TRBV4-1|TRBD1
TGCGCCAGCAGCCATGAACCGGGACAGGGGGCCCACAATAGCAATCAGCCCCAGCATTTT
CASSHEPGQGAHNSNQPQHF
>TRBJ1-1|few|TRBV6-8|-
TGTGCCAGCAGTTACGACTACAGGGTTGGCACTGAAGCTTTCTTT
CASSYDYRVGTEAFF
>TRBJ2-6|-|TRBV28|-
TGTGCCAGCAGTTTGGGCAAATTCTCTGGGGCCAACGTCCTGACTTTC
CASSLGKFSGANVLTF
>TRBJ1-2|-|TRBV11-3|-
TGTGCCAGCAGCCCCACGGTGGGGCGGCGAGTCTATGGCTACACCTTC
CASSPTVGRRVYGYTF
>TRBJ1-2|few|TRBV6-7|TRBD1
TGTGCCCCCCGGACAGGGTTCCCCTATGGCTACACCTTC
CAPRTGFPYGYTF
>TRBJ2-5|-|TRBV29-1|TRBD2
TGCAGCGCTGGGACTAGCGGGTACCAAGAGACCCAGTACTTC
CSAGTSGYQETQYF
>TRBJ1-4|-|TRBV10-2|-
TGCGCCAGCAGTGACCAAGGACAGTCGGCTAATGAAAAACTGTTTTTT
CASSDQGQSANEKLFF
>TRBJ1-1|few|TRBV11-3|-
TGTGCCAGCAGCTTTGATAAAAGGAACACTGAAGCTTTCTTT
CASSFDKRNTEAFF
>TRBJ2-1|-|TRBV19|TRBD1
TGTGCCAGTATTAATACCCCGGGACAGGGGGAAAATGAGCAGTTCTTC
CASINTPGQGENEQFF
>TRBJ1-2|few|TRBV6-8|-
TGTGCCAGCAGTTACTCGAAGACAGGAAGGCGCCCTGATGGCTACACCTTC
CASSYSKTGRRPDGYTF
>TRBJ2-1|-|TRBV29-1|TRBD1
TGCAGCGTTGCCCGTACAGGGGACGGCTCCTACAATGAGCAGTTCTTC
CSVARTGDGSYNEQFF
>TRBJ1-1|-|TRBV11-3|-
TGTGCCAGCAGCCAAGCCTCCCAATCCGGGGGCGCTGAAGCTTTCTTT
CASSQASQSGGAEAFF
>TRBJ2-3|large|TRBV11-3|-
TGTGCCAGCACCGAACCCGACGGCCCTAGCACAGATACGCAGTATTTT
CASTEPDGPSTDTQYF
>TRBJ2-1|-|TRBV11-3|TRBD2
TGTGCCAGCAGTCACGGGGGACTAGCCAATGAGCAGTTCTTC
CASSHGGLANEQFF
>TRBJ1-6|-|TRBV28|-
TGTGCCAGCAGTTTATGGGGACACGGGTTTCCCCTCCACTTT
CASSLWGHGFPLHF
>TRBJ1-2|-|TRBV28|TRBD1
TGTGCCAGCAGTCCAGGGGACAGGAACTATGGCTACACCTTC
CASSPGDRNYGYTF
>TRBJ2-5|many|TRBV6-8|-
TGTGCCAGCAGTTACTATGTCGGGACTCTGAGGGAAGGGACCCAGTACTTC
CASSYYVGTLREGTQYF
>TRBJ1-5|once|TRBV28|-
TGTGCCAGCAGGCCTACAGGCCCGGTGAGCAATCAGCCCCAGCATTTT
CASRPTGPVSNQPQHF
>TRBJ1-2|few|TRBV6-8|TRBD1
TGTGCCAGCAGCCTGGACAGGGAGTCTGGCTACACCTTC
CASSLDRESGYTF
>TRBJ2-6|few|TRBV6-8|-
TGTGCCAGCAGTTACTCGTCGGTGGTTGGGGCCAACGTCCTGACTTTC
CASSYSSVVGANVLTF
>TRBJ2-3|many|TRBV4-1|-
TGCGCCAGCAGCCAAGATTTCGGCGCCCCTAGCACAGATACGCAGTATTTT
CASSQDFGAPSTDTQYF
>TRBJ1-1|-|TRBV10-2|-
TGCGCCACCCAGAGCGACCCGAACACTGAAGCTTTCTTT
CATQSDPNTEAFF
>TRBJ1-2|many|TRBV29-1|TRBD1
TGCAGCGTGGGACAGGGAAATGGCTACACCTTC
CSVGQGNGYTF
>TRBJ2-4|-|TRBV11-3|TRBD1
TGTGCCAGCAGCTTGGGCGGGACAGGGGGCGCCGGGGCCAAAAACATTCAGTACTTC
CASSLGGTGGAGAKNIQYF
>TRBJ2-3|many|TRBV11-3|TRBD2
TGTGCCAGCAGCGCCCGTCGTGGTACGGGGGGGCCAGATACGCAGTATTTT
CASSARRGTGGPDTQYF
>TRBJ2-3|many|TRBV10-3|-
TGTGCCATCAGTGAGTTGGGCGGGGGCCACGGTAATACGCAGTATTTT
CAISELGGGHGNTQYF
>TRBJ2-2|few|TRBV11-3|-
TGTGCCAGCAGCTTAACGGGGTTGGGCGGGGAGCTGTTTTTT
CASSLTGLGGELFF
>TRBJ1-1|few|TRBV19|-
TGTGCCAGTAGTATATTGGCCAGTAACACTGAAGCTTTCTTT
CASSILASNTEAFF
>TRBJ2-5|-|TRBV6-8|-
TGTGCCAGCAGTTACTCGTGGGAGACCCAGTACTTC
CASSYSWETQYF
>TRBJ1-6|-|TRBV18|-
TGTGCCAGCTCCTCGGACGGGAATTCACCCCTCCACTTT
CASSSDGNSPLHF